The present TCR beta chain was sequenced within a study of T cells in Graves' hyperthyroidism and ophthalmopathy. The CDR3 runs to 19 residues. Germline lookup yields CDR1 MNHNS and CDR2 SASEGT. Trimming took 5 bases from V and 2 from J; bases not matched to a gene: 12. RNA transcripts served as the template for amplifying TCR beta CDR3 regions. Carried out on the TCR CDR3, a first-round RT-PCR used the HTBI primer set. Using its own MiXCR run on the multiplex PCR reads, TCRdb lists one record per CDR3 protein. The sample shows around 300,000 distinct CDR3 sequences, around 13% of them seen only once. The study enrolled patients aged 18 to 65 with newly diagnosed hyperthyroidism of under 2 months' duration. In its sample, this clonotype was seen a few times.

The clonotype originates from a woman in her 40s with Graves' hyperthyroidism. The rearrangement joins TRBV6-1 to TRBJ2-6; TRBD1 matches at 10 bases. Sequencing input: blood. The CDR3 DNA reads as TGTGCCAGCAGTTCCAACCTGGGACAGGGGTTCACTGGGGCCAACGTCCTGACTTTC. Translating gives CASSSNLGQGFTGANVLTF.